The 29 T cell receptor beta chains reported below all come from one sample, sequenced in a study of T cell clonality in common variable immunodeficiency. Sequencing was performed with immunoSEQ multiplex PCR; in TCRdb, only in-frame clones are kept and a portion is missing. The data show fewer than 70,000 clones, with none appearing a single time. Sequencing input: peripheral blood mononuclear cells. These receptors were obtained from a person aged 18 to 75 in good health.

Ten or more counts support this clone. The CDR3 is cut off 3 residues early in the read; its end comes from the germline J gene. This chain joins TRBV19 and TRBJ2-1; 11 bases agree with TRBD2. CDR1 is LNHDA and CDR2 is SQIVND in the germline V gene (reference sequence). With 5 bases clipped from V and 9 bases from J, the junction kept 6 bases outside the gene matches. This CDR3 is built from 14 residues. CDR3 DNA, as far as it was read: TGTGCCAGTAGTTTTACTAGCGGGAGTATTGAG. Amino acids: CASSFTSGSIE. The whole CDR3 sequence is CASSFTSGSIEQFF.

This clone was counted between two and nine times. The part of the CDR3 DNA that was read is TGCGCCAGCAGTGAGTCTACAGGGAAA. Amino acids: CASSESTGK. The full CDR3 protein is CASSESTGKAFF. The chain couples TRBV10-2 to TRBJ1-1, with a weak D call TRBD1 (6 bases). Read data end 3 residues before the CDR3 end; the end is taken from the germline J gene. CDR1 and CDR2 (germline): WSHSY, SAAADI. CDR3 size: 12 residues.

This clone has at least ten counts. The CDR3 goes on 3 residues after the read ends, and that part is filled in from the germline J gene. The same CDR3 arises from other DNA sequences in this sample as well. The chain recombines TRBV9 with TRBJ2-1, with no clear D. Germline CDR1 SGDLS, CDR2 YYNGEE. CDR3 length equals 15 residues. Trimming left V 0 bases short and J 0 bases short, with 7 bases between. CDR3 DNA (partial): TGTGCCAGCAGCGTAGGGGCAGACTCCTACAATGAG. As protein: CASSVGADSYNE. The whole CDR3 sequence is CASSVGADSYNEQFF.

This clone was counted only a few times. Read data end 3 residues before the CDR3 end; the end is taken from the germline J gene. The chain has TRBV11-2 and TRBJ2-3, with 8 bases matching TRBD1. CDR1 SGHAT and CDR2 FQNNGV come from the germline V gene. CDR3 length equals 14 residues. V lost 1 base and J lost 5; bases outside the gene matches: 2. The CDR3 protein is CASSLVRGRDTQYF. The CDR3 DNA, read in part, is TGTGCCAGCAGCTTAGTCAGGGGGCGAGATACG.

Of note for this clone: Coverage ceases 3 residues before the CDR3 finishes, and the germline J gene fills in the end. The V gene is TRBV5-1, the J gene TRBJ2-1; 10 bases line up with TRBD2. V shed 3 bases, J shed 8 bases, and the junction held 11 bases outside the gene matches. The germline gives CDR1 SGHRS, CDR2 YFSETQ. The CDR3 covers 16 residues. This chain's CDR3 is CASSSRTSGSSDEQFF. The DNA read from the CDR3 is TGCGCCAGCAGCTCACGGACTAGCGGCAGTTCGGATGAG.

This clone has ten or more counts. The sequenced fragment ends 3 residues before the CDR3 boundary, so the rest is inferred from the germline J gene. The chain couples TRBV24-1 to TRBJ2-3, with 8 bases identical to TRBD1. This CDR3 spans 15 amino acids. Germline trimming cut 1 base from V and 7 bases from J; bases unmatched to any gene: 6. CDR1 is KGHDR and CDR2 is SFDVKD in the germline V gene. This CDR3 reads CATSDFGQGVNTQYF. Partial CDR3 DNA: TGTGCCACCAGTGATTTTGGACAGGGCGTAAATACG.

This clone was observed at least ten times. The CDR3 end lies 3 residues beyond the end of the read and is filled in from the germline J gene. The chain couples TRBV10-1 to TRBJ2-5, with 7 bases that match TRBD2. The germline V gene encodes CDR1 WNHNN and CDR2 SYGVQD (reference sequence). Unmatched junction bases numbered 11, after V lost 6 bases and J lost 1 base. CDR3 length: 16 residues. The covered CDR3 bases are TGCGCCAGCAGGGAGGGGCGTCTAGCGGTCCAAGAGACC. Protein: CASREGRLAVQET. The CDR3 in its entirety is CASREGRLAVQETQYF.

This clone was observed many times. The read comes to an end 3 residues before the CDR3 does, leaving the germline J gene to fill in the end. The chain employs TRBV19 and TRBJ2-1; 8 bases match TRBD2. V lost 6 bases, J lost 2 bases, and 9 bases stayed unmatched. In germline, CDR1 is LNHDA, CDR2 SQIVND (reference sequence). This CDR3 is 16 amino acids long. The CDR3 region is CASRTRGTRPYNEQFF. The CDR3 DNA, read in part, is TGTGCCAGTAGAACTCGGGGGACTAGACCCTACAATGAG.

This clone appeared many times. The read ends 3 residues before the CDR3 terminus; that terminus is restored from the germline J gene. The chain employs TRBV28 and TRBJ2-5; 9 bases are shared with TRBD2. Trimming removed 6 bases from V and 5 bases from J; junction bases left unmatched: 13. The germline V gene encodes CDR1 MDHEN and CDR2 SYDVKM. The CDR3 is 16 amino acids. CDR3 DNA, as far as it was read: TGTGCCAGCAGGCGAGCTAGCGGGAAGTGGGGGGAGACC. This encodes CASRRASGKWGET. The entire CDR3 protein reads CASRRASGKWGETQYF.

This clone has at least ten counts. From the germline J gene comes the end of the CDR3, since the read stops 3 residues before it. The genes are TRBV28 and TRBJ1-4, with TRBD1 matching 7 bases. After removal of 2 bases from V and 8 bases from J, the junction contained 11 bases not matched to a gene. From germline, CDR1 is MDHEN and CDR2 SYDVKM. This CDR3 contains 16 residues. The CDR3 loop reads CASSLRGTAWSEKLFF. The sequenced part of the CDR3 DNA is TGTGCCAGCAGTTTAAGGGGGACAGCGTGGTCGGAAAAA.

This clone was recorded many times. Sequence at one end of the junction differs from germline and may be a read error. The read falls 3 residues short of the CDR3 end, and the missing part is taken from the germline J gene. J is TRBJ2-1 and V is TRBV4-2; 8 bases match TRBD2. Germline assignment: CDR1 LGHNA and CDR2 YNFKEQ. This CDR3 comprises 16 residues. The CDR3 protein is CASSQPGLGLPNEQFF. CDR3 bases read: TGCGCCAGCAGCCAGCCGGGACTAGGGCTTCCCAATGAG.

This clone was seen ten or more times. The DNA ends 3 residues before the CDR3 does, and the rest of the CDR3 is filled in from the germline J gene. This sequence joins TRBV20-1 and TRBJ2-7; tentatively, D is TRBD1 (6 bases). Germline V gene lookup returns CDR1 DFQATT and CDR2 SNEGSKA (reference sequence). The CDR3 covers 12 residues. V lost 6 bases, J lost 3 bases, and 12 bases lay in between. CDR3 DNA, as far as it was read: TGCAGTGCCAGGGGACATAGCTACGAG. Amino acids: CSARGHSYE. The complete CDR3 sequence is CSARGHSYEQYF.

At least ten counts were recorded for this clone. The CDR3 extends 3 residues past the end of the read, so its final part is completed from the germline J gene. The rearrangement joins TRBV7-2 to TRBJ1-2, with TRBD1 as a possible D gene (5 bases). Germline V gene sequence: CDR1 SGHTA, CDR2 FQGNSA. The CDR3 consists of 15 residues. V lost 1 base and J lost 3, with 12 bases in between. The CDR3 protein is CASSLGQGKYYGYTF. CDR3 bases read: TGTGCCAGCAGCTTAGGGCAGGGAAAGTACTATGGC.

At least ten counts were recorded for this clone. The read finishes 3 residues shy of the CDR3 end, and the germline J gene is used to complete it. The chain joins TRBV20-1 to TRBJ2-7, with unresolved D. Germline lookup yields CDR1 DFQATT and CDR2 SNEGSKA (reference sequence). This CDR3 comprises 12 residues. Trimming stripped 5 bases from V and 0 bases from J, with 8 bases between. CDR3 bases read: TGCAGTGCTGGCCCCACCTCCTACGAG. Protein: CSAGPTSYE. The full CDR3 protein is CSAGPTSYEQYF.

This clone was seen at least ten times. CDR3: CSVSGTTTSTDTQYF. Partial CDR3 DNA: TGCAGCGTTTCCGGGACAACGACGAGCACAGATACG. The V gene is TRBV29-1, the J gene TRBJ2-3; D is perhaps TRBD1 (6 bases). The CDR3 end lies 3 residues beyond the end of the read and is filled in from the germline J gene. The CDR3 contains 15 residues. V was clipped by 5 bases and J by 0 bases, with 15 bases between them. Looked up from germline, CDR1 is SQVTM and CDR2 is ANQGSEA.

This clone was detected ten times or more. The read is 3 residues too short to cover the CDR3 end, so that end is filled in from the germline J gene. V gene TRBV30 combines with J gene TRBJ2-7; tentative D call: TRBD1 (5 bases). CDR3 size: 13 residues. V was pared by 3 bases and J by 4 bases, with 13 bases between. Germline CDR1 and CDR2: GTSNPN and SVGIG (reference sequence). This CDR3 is CAWSTGQTYEQYF. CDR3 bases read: TGTGCCTGGAGCACCGGACAAACATACGAG.

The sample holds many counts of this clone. CDR3 residues: CASSLASRTGGTGELFF. The DNA read from the CDR3 is TGCGCCAGCAGCTTGGCTTCTAGGACAGGGGGCACCGGGGAG. The rearrangement uses TRBV5-1 and TRBJ2-2; TRBD1 agrees at 10 bases. The sequence runs out 3 residues before the end of the CDR3; the remainder is reconstructed from the germline J gene. The CDR3 spans 17 residues. The V gene's germline CDR1 is SGHRS and CDR2 YFSETQ. V lost 0 bases to trimming and J lost 4 bases; unmatched junction nucleotides: 6.

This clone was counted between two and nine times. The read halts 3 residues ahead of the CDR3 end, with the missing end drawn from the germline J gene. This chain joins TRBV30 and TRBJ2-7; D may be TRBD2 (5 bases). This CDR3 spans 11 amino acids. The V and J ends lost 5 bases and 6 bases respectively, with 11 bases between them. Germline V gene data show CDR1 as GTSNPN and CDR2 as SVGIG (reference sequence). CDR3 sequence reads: CAWGPAGEQYF. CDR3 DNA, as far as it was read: TGTGCCTGGGGCCCTGCGGGCGAG.

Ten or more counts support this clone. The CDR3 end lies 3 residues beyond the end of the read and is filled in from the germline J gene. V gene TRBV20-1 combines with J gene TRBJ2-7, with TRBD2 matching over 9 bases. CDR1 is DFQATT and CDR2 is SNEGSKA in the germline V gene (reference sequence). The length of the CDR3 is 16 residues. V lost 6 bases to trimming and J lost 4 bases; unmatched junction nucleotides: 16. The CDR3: CSAAPPLAGQPYEQYF. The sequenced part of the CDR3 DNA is TGCAGTGCCGCCCCCCCGCTAGCGGGACAGCCTTACGAG.

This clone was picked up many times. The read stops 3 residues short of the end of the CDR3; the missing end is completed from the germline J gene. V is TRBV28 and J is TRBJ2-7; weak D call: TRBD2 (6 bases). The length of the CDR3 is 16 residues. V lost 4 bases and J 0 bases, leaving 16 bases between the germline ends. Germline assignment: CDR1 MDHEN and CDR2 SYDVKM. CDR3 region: CASSSRGRRDSYEQYF. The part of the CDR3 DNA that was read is TGTGCCAGCAGTTCCCGGGGGAGACGGGACTCCTACGAG.

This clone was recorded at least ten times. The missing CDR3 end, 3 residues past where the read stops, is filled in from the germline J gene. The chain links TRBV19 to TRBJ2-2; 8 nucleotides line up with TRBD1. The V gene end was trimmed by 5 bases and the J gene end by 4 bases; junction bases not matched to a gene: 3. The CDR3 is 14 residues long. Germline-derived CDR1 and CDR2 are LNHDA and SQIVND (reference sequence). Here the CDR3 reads CASSVDRGTGELFF. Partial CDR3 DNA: TGTGCCAGTAGTGTCGACAGGGGCACCGGGGAG.

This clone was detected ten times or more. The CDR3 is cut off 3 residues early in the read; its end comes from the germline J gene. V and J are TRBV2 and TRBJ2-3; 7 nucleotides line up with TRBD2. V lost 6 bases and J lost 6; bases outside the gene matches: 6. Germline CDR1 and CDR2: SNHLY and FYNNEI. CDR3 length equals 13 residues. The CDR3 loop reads CASRAGVVDTQYF. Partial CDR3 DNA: TGTGCCAGCAGGGCGGGAGTAGTGGATACG. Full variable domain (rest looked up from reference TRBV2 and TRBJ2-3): EPEVTQTPSHQVTQMGQEVILRCVPISNHLYFYWYRQILGQKVEFLVSFYNNEISEKSEIFDDQFSVERPDGSNFTLKIRSTKLEDSAMYFCASRAGVVDTQYFGPGTRLTVL.

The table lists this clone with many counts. The CDR3 loop reads CASSPLAGDTDTQYF. The CDR3 DNA, read in part, is TGTGCCAGCAGCCCACTAGCGGGAGATACAGATACG. The genes are TRBV5-4 and TRBJ2-3; 11 bases align to TRBD2. Read data end 3 residues before the CDR3 end; the end is taken from the germline J gene. Germline V gives CDR1 SGHNT, CDR2 YYREEE (reference sequence). The CDR3 is 15 amino acids. V trimming: 4 bases; J trimming: 3 bases; junction bases outside the gene matches: 4.

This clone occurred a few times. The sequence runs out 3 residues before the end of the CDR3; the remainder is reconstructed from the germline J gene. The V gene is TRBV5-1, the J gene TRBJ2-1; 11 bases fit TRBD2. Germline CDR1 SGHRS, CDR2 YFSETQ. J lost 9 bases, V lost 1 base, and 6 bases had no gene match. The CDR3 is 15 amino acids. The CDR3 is CASSLWLAGGGEQFF. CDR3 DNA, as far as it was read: TGCGCCAGCAGCTTGTGGCTAGCGGGAGGTGGTGAG.

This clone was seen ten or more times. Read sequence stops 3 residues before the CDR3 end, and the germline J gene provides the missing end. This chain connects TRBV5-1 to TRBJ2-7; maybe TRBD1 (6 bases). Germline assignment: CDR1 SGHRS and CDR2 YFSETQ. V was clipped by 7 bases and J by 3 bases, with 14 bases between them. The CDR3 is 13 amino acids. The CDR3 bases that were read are TGCGCCAGCGCCGAAATAGGGGGCTACGAG. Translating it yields CASAEIGGYE. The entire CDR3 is CASAEIGGYEQYF.

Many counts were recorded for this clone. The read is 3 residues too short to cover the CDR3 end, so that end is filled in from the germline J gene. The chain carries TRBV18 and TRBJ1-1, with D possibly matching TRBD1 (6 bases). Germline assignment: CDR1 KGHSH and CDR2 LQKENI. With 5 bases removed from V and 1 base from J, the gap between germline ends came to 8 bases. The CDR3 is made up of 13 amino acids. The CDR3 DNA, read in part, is TGTGCCAGCTCAGGACAGTCGAACACTGAA. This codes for CASSGQSNTE. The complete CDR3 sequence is CASSGQSNTEAFF.

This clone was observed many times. Incomplete CDR3 DNA: TGCAGTGCTAGACCAGCGGATAGCACAGATACG. Protein: CSARPADSTDT. The complete CDR3 sequence is CSARPADSTDTQYF. V gene TRBV20-1 combines with J gene TRBJ2-3; a weak D match, TRBD2 (5 bases). The read ends 3 residues before the CDR3 terminus; that terminus is restored from the germline J gene. The CDR3 runs to 14 residues. Per the germline V gene, CDR1 is DFQATT and CDR2 is SNEGSKA (reference sequence). The V end lost 2 bases, the J end lost 0 bases, and 9 bases lay between the germline ends.

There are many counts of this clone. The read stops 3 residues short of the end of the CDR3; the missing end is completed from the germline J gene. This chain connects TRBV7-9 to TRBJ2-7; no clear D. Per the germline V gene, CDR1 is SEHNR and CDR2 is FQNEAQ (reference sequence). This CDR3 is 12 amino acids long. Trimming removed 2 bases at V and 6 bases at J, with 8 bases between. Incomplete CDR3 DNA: TGTGCCAGCAGCTTACCCATCGGCGAG. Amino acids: CASSLPIGE. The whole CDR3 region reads CASSLPIGEQYF.

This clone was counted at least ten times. The CDR3 DNA, read in part, is TGTGCCAGTAGTCTGGGGACAGCCTACGAG. This translates into CASSLGTAYE. The CDR3 reads in full as CASSLGTAYEQYF. The chain has TRBV19 and TRBJ2-7; 7 bases fit TRBD1. The read gets to within 3 residues of the CDR3 end, and the germline J gene fills in the rest. V was clipped by 5 bases and J by 2 bases; unmatched bases: 3. This CDR3 is 13 amino acids long. Germline V gives CDR1 LNHDA, CDR2 SQIVND (reference sequence).